The T cell receptor (beta chain) under discussion was sequenced for a study of CD8 T cells in ankylosing spondylitis. TCRdb re-derived calls from the 5' RACE reads in MiXCR, one entry per CDR3 protein. The table lists fewer than 400,000 distinct CDR3 sequences, approximately 20% of them singletons. Trimming at V came to 7 bases and at J to 2 bases, leaving 5 bases not matched to a gene. CDR3 length: 12 amino acids. The germline V gene encodes CDR1 SQVTM and CDR2 ANQGSEA. Overall study findings and caveats: Characteristic of ankylosing spondylitis blood, it appeared, was a TCR beta motif comprising eight highly homologous variants. Significant enrichment of disease-linked clones was reported in matched ankylosing spondylitis synovial fluid.

This clonotype was counted ten times or more. Its antigen is as yet unknown. The V gene is TRBV29-1, the J gene TRBJ2-7, with 7 nucleotides matching TRBD2. The material sequenced was blood, either unsorted or a sorted T cell fraction (not recorded which). This TCR came from a male donor with ankylosing spondylitis. CDR3 in amino acids: CSAHGTTYEQYF. CDR3 DNA sequence: TGCAGCGCCCACGGGACTACCTACGAGCAGTACTTC.